This passage covers 7 T cell receptor beta chains from one sample sequenced in a study of early T cells in non-severe SARS-CoV-2 infection. TCRdb passed the 5' RACE reads through MiXCR, listing each CDR3 protein once. The table lists 25,000 to 35,000 distinct CDR3 sequences, 6.6% of them singletons. Material: whole blood. Source of these receptors: an adult who was a healthcare worker with PCR-confirmed SARS-CoV-2 infection or an uninfected control (not recorded which).

This clonotype was seen many times. The V and J genes are TRBV18 and TRBJ2-7; TRBD1 matches at 7 bases. V shed 5 bases and J 3 bases; nucleotides not matched to a gene: 4. The CDR3 has 13 residues. Germline CDR1 reads KGHSH; CDR2 reads LQKENI. The chain's CDR3 is CASSMGQIYEQYF. Here the CDR3 DNA reads TGTGCCAGCTCAATGGGACAGATCTACGAGCAGTACTTC.

This clonotype has ten or more counts. The chain combines TRBV7-3 with TRBJ1-6; 9 positions agree with TRBD1. This CDR3 is built from 15 residues. V was pared by 1 base and J by 10 bases, with 5 bases of the junction left unmatched. Germline V gene lookup returns CDR1 SGHTA and CDR2 FQGTGA. CDR3 amino acids: CASSLSGTGRSPLHF. The DNA of the CDR3 is TGTGCCAGCAGCTTAAGTGGGACAGGGAGGTCACCCCTCCACTTT.

This clonotype was observed at least ten times. The chain uses TRBV7-2 and TRBJ2-4; perhaps TRBD2 as D (6 bases). V lost 3 bases and J lost 2, with 14 bases in between. This CDR3 contains 16 residues. From germline, CDR1 is SGHTA and CDR2 FQGNSA. CDR3 region: CASSFSASETKNIQYF. The CDR3 nucleotides read TGTGCCAGCAGCTTTTCTGCTAGCGAGACCAAAAACATTCAGTACTTC.

This clonotype has ten or more counts. The rearrangement uses TRBV10-3 and TRBJ2-7; a weak D match, TRBD1 (5 bases). Trimming removed 4 bases at V and 5 bases at J, with 9 bases between. This CDR3 has 12 amino acids. Germline loops: CDR1 ENHRY, CDR2 SYGVKD. The CDR3 reads CAISGQGNEQYF. The CDR3 nucleotides are TGTGCCATCAGTGGGCAGGGCAACGAGCAGTACTTC.

The sample holds many counts of this clonotype. CDR3 protein: CASSLDGETQYF. The CDR3 DNA sequence: TGTGCCAGCAGTTTAGACGGAGAGACCCAGTACTTC. The rearrangement uses TRBV12-3 or TRBV12-4 and TRBJ2-5, with D unclear. The V end was cut by 1 base, the J end by 4 bases, with 4 bases between. The CDR3 is made up of 12 amino acids.

In this sample, this clonotype turned up a few times. The chain couples TRBV7-9 to TRBJ1-6; D is perhaps TRBD1 (6 bases). CDR3 length: 14 amino acids. Trimming removed 3 bases at V and 6 bases at J, with 9 bases between. From germline, CDR1 is SEHNR and CDR2 FQNEAQ (reference sequence). The CDR3 DNA reads as TGTGCCAGCAGCTTGTCACAGGGTAATTCACCCCTCCACTTT. Translation gives CASSLSQGNSPLHF.

This chain connects TRBV2 to TRBJ2-3; D uncertain. The CDR3 spans 14 residues. Germline V CDR1 and CDR2: SNHLY, FYNNEI. V dropped 8 bases and J dropped 2 bases, with 14 bases sitting between them. The CDR3 region is CASCAAPYTDTQYF. For the CDR3, the DNA is TGTGCCAGCTGTGCGGCCCCCTACACAGATACGCAGTATTTT. Variable domain in full (rest from reference TRBV2 and TRBJ2-3): EPEVTQTPSHQVTQMGQEVILRCVPISNHLYFYWYRQILGQKVEFLVSFYNNEISEKSEIFDDQFSVERPDGSNFTLKIRSTKLEDSAMYFCASCAAPYTDTQYFGPGTRLTVL.